The text below deals with one T cell receptor (beta chain). The CDR3 consists of 13 residues. The junction had 8 bases not matched to a gene; V was cut back by 4 bases and J by 10 bases. The germline V gene encodes CDR1 SGDLS and CDR2 YYNGEE. This specimen comes from a study of shared T cell receptors in the human thymus. Measured with immunoSEQ multiplex PCR; TCRdb has only the in-frame clones, and not every one. Among under 850,000 clones listed, 70% to 90% were seen once. These same records also appear under a second study, on human thymus T cells. That investigation notes: Having corrective surgery for congenital heart defects, healthy Finnish infants were the ones who donated. Related research found strongly overlapping thymic repertoires in unrelated individuals.

This clonotype was sampled from a boy under two years old with a congenital heart defect. The sequencing sample was made of thymocytes. The rearrangement links TRBV9 to TRBJ2-1; 7 bases align to TRBD2. CDR3 nucleotide sequence: TGTGCCAGCAGCTTTAAGCGGGACTCCGAGCAGTTCTTC. Its translation: CASSFKRDSEQFF.